The 2 T cell receptor beta chains listed next were all sequenced from one sample in a study of metastatic and nonmetastatic thyroid tumors (dated by TCRdb to the early 2020s). No treatment had been received by any patient before thyroid surgery. Library preparation used PCR. The instrument was an Illumina HiSeq 4000. In TCRdb, the public reads were trimmed at Q25 with fastp and aligned with MiXCR, with productive beta chains retained. In this sample the table shows 15,000 to 20,000 clones, 30% to 35% of which occur a single time. The top ten hold 7.3% of the sample. What was sequenced was tumor tissue. The receptors were gathered from a female donor with papillary thyroid cancer or a benign thyroid nodule (not recorded which). Some clones in this sample may be carry-over from other donors' samples.

The CDR3 DNA follows: TGTGCCAGCAGTTACTACCCCCACAGGGTTGATGGCTACACCTTC. Its protein is CASSYYPHRVDGYTF. The chain uses TRBV6-2 or TRBV6-3 and TRBJ1-2; the D gene is possibly TRBD1 (6 bases). CDR1 is MNHEY and CDR2 is SVGEGT in the germline V gene. The CDR3 is 15 amino acids. The V and J ends lost 1 base and 6 bases respectively, with 15 bases between them.

The V call is TRBV3-1, the J call TRBJ2-4, with a weak D call TRBD2 (6 bases). CDR3 length: 16 amino acids. Germline lookup yields CDR1 LGHDT and CDR2 YNNKEL (reference sequence). The ends were cut back, 0 bases at V and 5 bases at J, with 14 bases in the middle. This CDR3 reads CASSQDPRESENIQYF. The CDR3 DNA sequence: TGTGCCAGCAGCCAAGATCCCCGGGAGTCCGAAAACATTCAGTACTTC.